This T cell receptor (beta chain) was found in a study of post-analysis software for immune sequencing data. Whole-study context: Several disease courses (relapsing-remitting, secondary progressive and progressive-relapsing) of multiple sclerosis were included. Study conclusions and caveats: Compared with controls, patients showed significantly lower normalized Chao1 diversity. In patients, TRBV5-6, TRBV5-1 and TRBV20-1 belonged to five or six TRBV segments found more frequently than in controls.

Germline CDR1 SQVTM, CDR2 ANQGSEA. This CDR3 is 14 amino acids long. Unique-molecular-identifier-tagged TCR beta cDNA libraries were used. TCRdb used MiXCR to reprocess the PCR reads, holding one entry per CDR3 protein. The sample lists roughly 670,000 distinct CDR3 sequences, 59% occurring once. Worth noting for this clonotype: What it binds is unknown.

This chain joins TRBV29-1 and TRBJ2-4; 12 positions agree with TRBD2. Judging by the DNA end, TRBJ2-5 fits better; the J call may be wrong. Source material: blood. This sequence originates from a girl under 10 years old with multiple sclerosis. CDR3 region: CSVGLAGIGETQYF. The CDR3 DNA sequence: TGCAGCGTCGGACTAGCGGGAATAGGAGAGACCCAGTACTTC.